Described below is a single T cell receptor beta chain sequence and its context. TCRdb reprocessed the 5' RACE reads via MiXCR and lists one record per CDR3 protein. This sample carries more than 25,000 distinct CDR3 sequences, roughly 6% of them seen once, and the ten largest clones take roughly a fifth. Time point: blood at routine non-recurrence follow-up after resection. The authors sequenced whole RNA from tumor, nontumor lung or frozen PBMC without sorting. The sample comes from a study of spatial heterogeneity in lung cancer. The overall study: Available follow-up PBMC samples were sequenced, at a median of about 2 years post-resection.

Per the germline V gene, CDR1 is SGHTA and CDR2 is FQGTGA. CDR3 length equals 14 residues. The V and J ends lost 5 bases and 4 bases respectively, with 13 bases between them. The chain joins TRBV7-3 to TRBJ2-3, with D perhaps given as TRBD1 or TRBD2 (5 bases each). The source is a male donor with early-stage non-small cell lung cancer. Specimen: PBMCs, collected at follow-up. The CDR3 DNA reads as TGTGCCAGCAGCCCAGGGACCCCGCCAGATACGCAGTATTTT. Translating it yields CASSPGTPPDTQYF.